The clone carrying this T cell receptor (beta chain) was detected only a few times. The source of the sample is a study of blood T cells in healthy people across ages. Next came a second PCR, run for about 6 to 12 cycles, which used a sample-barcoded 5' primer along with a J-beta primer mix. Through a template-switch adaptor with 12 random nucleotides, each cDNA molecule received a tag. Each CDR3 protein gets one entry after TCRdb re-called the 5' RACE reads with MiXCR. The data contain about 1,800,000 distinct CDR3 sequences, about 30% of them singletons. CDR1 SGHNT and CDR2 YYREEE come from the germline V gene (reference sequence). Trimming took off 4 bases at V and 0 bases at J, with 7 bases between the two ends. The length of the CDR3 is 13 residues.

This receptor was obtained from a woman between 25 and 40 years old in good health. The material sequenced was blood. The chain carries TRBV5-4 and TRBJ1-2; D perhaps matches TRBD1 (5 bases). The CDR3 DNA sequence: TGTGCCAGCAGCGGGGGAGCTAACTATGGCTACACCTTC. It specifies CASSGGANYGYTF.